These 16 T cell receptor beta chains came from one sample sequenced in a study of blood T cells in healthy people across ages (dated by TCRdb to the mid-2010s). The library was obtained by 5' RACE. The instrument given in TCRdb is Illumina HiSeq 2500. A second PCR of about 7 to 12 cycles was run with a J-beta primer mix and a sample-barcoded 5' primer. In-frame beta chains were kept once TCRdb had trimmed the public reads at Q25 with fastp and called clones with MiXCR. Rows matching on CDR3 protein sequence are summarized as one entry with the most common DNA and genes. The table for this sample lists a few hundred thousand distinct CDR3 sequences; approximately 51% of them were counted only once. The top ten clonotypes cover 50% to 65% of the sample. The specimen was blood. The receptors were gathered from a man aged 60 to 69 in good health.

This clonotype was recorded a few times. This chain uses TRBV20-1 with TRBJ2-6, with 8 nucleotides matching TRBD2. The CDR3 spans 18 residues. J lost 0 bases, V lost 6 bases, and 13 bases had no gene match. Germline V gene sequence: CDR1 DFQATT, CDR2 SNEGSKA (reference sequence). In nucleotides, the CDR3 is TGCAGTGCAACTCCGCCGGGACTAGTGGGCTCTGGGGCCAACGTCCTGACTTTC. Protein: CSATPPGLVGSGANVLTF.

The genes are TRBV5-1 and TRBJ2-3, with D possibly being TRBD2 (6 bases). The CDR3 has 15 amino acids. Germline lookup yields CDR1 SGHRS and CDR2 YFSETQ. Trimming took off 0 bases at V and 4 bases at J, with 12 bases between the two ends. This CDR3 reads CASSLVAASADTQYF. CDR3 DNA: TGCGCCAGCAGCTTGGTAGCGGCTAGCGCAGATACGCAGTATTTT.

This clonotype was recorded a few times. The chain employs TRBV2 and TRBJ2-1; 7 bases are a match to TRBD2. The CDR3 spans 15 residues. In germline, CDR1 is SNHLY, CDR2 FYNNEI. J was trimmed by 3 bases and V by 7 bases; bases with no gene match: 9. CDR3 region: CASTRLAGDYNEQFF. The CDR3 DNA reads TGTGCCAGCACCCGGCTCGCGGGGGACTACAATGAGCAGTTCTTC.

The gene calls are TRBV7-3 and TRBJ2-1; possible D gene TRBD2, 6 bases. Germline V CDR1 and CDR2: SGHTA, FQGTGA. The CDR3 is made up of 15 amino acids. With 4 bases removed from V and 7 bases from J, the gap between germline ends came to 17 bases. The CDR3 is CASSSGGLHLNEQFF. CDR3 nucleotide sequence: TGTGCCAGCAGCTCCGGGGGACTGCACCTTAATGAGCAGTTCTTC.

This clonotype was counted only a few times. This rearrangement joins TRBV27 to TRBJ2-7, with a weak D call TRBD1 (5 bases). Trimming took off 3 bases at V and 7 bases at J, with 10 bases between the two ends. Germline values: CDR1 MNHEY, CDR2 SMNVEV (reference sequence). The CDR3 has 12 residues. In nucleotides, the CDR3 is TGTGCCAGCAGTTTTCCGGACATGGAGCAGTACTTC. Translating gives CASSFPDMEQYF.

This clonotype was seen at least ten times. The V gene is TRBV5-1, the J gene TRBJ2-7, with 9 nucleotides matching TRBD2. Germline V CDR1 and CDR2: SGHRS, YFSETQ. The junction had 7 bases not matched to a gene; V was cut back by 0 bases and J by 6 bases. CDR3 length: 15 residues. For the CDR3, the DNA is TGCGCCAGCAGCTTGGGTAGCGGGAGTCGAGGCGAGCAGTACTTC. This gives the protein CASSLGSGSRGEQYF. The full variable domain, completed using reference TRBV5-1 and TRBJ2-7, is KAGVTQTPRYLIKTRGQQVTLSCSPISGHRSVSWYQQTPGQGLQFLFEYFSETQRNKGNFPGRFSGRQFSNSRSEMNVSTLELGDSALYLCASSLGSGSRGEQYFGPGTRLTVT.

This clonotype was seen only a few times. V is TRBV4-2 and J is TRBJ2-1; 12 nucleotides line up with TRBD2. The ends lost 4 bases at V and 5 bases at J; junction bases unmatched: 6. The germline gives CDR1 LGHNA, CDR2 YNFKEQ. The CDR3 sequence is 16 residues long. Here the CDR3 reads CASSPLAGGLNNEQFF. CDR3 DNA sequence: TGTGCCAGCAGCCCCCTAGCGGGAGGGCTCAACAATGAGCAGTTCTTC.

A few counts support this clonotype. V and J are TRBV7-2 and TRBJ2-3; no definite D call. Trimming took 1 base from V and 6 from J, leaving 11 bases between them. The CDR3 is 14 amino acids. Germline CDR1 is SGHTA and CDR2 is FQGNSA. The CDR3 here is CASSLGTVGDTQYF. For the CDR3, the DNA is TGTGCCAGCAGCTTAGGCACAGTTGGGGATACGCAGTATTTT.

V is TRBV2 and J is TRBJ1-5; 7 nucleotides line up with TRBD1. V shed 6 bases, J shed 4 bases, and the junction held 3 bases outside the gene matches. Germline-derived CDR1 and CDR2 are SNHLY and FYNNEI. CDR3 length: 13 amino acids. CDR3 nucleotides: TGTGCCAGCAGGATACAGGGGAATCAGCCCCAGCATTTT. It encodes CASRIQGNQPQHF. The full variable domain, rest sourced from reference TRBV2 and TRBJ1-5, is EPEVTQTPSHQVTQMGQEVILRCVPISNHLYFYWYRQILGQKVEFLVSFYNNEISEKSEIFDDQFSVERPDGSNFTLKIRSTKLEDSAMYFCASRIQGNQPQHFGDGTRLSIL.

The chain carries TRBV7-2 and TRBJ1-5; D unresolved. Trimming removed 4 bases at V and 4 bases at J, with 8 bases between. The CDR3 length is 13 residues. CDR1 is SGHTA, CDR2 FQGNSA, per germline. This CDR3 reads CASSSQKNQPQHF. In DNA form, the CDR3 reads TGTGCCAGCAGCTCCCAGAAGAATCAGCCCCAGCATTTT. Full variable domain (remainder filled in from reference TRBV7-2 and TRBJ1-5): GAGVSQSPSNKVTEKGKDVELRCDPISGHTALYWYRQSLGQGLEFLIYFQGNSAPDKSGLPSDRFSAERTGGSVSTLTIQRTQQEDSAVYLCASSSQKNQPQHFGDGTRLSIL.

The rearrangement joins TRBV5-1 to TRBJ2-1; 8 bases fit TRBD2. CDR3 size: 17 residues. Germline CDR1 SGHRS, CDR2 YFSETQ. Unmatched junction bases numbered 7, after V lost 1 base and J lost 1 base. The CDR3 spells CASSLIPSGPSYNEQFF. CDR3 nucleotide sequence: TGCGCCAGCAGCTTGATCCCTAGCGGGCCGTCCTACAATGAGCAGTTCTTC.

The rearrangement joins TRBV6-1 to TRBJ2-7; TRBD1 or TRBD2 may be the D gene (6 bases each). The CDR3 totals 16 residues. V lost 6 bases and J lost 7, with 25 bases in between. Germline V CDR1 and CDR2: MNHNS, SASEGT. The CDR3 DNA is TGTGCCAGCAGCCCCCCCGGGGAAAGGAGGGACAATGAGCAGTACTTC. Protein sequence: CASSPPGERRDNEQYF.

This sequence joins TRBV19 and TRBJ2-2, with no clear D. The CDR3 loop spans 14 amino acids. CDR1 and CDR2 from the germline V gene are LNHDA and SQIVND (reference sequence). The V and J ends lost 7 bases and 2 bases respectively, with 11 bases between them. The CDR3, as DNA: TGTGCCAGTACCCTCGGCCGAAACACCGGGGAGCTGTTTTTT. Protein sequence: CASTLGRNTGELFF.

The CDR3 reads CASSHRGSVETQYF. The DNA for the CDR3 is TGTGCCAGCAGCCACAGGGGCTCGGTTGAGACCCAGTACTTC. The rearrangement uses TRBV6-6 and TRBJ2-5; TRBD1 matches 7 bases. Germline CDR1 is MNHNY and CDR2 is SVGAGI (reference sequence). Trimming at V came to 6 bases and at J to 5 bases, leaving 9 bases not matched to a gene. The length of the CDR3 is 14 residues.

This sequence joins TRBV5-5 and TRBJ2-3, with 9 positions matching TRBD1. V was clipped by 2 bases and J by 4 bases; unmatched bases: 8. The CDR3 runs to 16 residues. Germline V lookup: CDR1 SGHKS, CDR2 YYEKEE (reference sequence). The CDR3 sequence is CASSFPGQGFPDTQYF. The CDR3 DNA sequence: TGTGCCAGCAGCTTCCCGGGACAGGGTTTCCCAGATACGCAGTATTTT.

This chain uses TRBV5-1 with TRBJ2-3; 11 bases line up with TRBD2. The length of the CDR3 is 17 residues. Germline trimming cut 0 bases from V and 2 bases from J; bases unmatched to any gene: 5. Germline V gene data show CDR1 as SGHRS and CDR2 as YFSETQ. The CDR3 sequence: CASSLASTSGNTDTQYF. The CDR3 DNA sequence: TGCGCCAGCAGCTTGGCCTCGACTAGCGGGAACACAGATACGCAGTATTTT.